What follows is one T cell receptor (beta chain) and its context. Other DNA sequences in this specimen translate into the identical CDR3. The data belong to a study of beta chain features in type 1 diabetes. Reverse transcription of all isolated RNA meant that expressed TCRB transcripts were sequenced. The method was immunoSEQ multiplex PCR; TCRdb's version includes in-frame clones alone and lacks a portion of them. This sample carries tens of thousands of clones, approximately 32% of them seen once, and the ten largest clones take 0.35% to 0.45%. Specimen: stem cell memory CD4+ T cells from blood. The source is a woman aged 18-29 years in good health.

Here the CDR3 DNA reads TGTGCCAGCAGCTTGGCCGCCGGGACAGGAGAGACCCAGTACTTC. Protein: CASSLAAGTGETQYF. V is TRBV5-6 and J is TRBJ2-5; the match to TRBD1 covers 8 bases. CDR3 length: 15 amino acids. V shed 0 bases, J shed 4 bases, and the junction held 5 bases outside the gene matches. Germline V lookup: CDR1 SGHDT, CDR2 YYEEEE.